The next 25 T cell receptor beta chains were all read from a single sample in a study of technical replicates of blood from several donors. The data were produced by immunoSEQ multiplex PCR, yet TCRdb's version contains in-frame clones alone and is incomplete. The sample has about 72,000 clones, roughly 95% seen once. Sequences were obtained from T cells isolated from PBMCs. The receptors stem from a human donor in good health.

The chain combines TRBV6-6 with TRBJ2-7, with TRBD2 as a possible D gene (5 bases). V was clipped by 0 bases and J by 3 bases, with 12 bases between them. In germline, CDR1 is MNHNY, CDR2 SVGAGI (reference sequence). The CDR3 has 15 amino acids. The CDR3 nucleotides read TGTGCCAGCAGTTACTCAGAGGGCGAGGGCTACGAGCAGTACTTC. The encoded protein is CASSYSEGEGYEQYF.

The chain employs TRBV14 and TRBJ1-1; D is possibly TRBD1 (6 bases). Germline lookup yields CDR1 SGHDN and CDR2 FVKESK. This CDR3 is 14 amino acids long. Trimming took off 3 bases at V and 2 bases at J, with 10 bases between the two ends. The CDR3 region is CASSQVDRNTEAFF. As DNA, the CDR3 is TGTGCCAGCAGCCAGGTGGACAGAAACACTGAAGCTTTCTTT.

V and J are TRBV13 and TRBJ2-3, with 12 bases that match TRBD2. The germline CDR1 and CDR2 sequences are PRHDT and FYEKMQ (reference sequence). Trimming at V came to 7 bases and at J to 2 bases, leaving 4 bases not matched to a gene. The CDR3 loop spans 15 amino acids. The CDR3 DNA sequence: TGTGCCAGCACCCGACTAGCGGGGGTCACAGATACGCAGTATTTT. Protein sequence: CASTRLAGVTDTQYF.

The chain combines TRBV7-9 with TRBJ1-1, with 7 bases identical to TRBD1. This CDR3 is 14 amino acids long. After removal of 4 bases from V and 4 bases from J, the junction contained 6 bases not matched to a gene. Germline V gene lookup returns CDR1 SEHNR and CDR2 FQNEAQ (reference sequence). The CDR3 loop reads CASSSGQQTTEAFF. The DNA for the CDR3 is TGTGCCAGCAGCTCGGGACAGCAAACCACTGAAGCTTTCTTT.

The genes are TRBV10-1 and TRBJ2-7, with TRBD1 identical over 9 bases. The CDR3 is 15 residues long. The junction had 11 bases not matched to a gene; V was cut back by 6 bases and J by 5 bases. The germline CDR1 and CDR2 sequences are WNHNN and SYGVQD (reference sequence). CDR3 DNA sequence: TGCGCCAGCAGCCGTACCGGGACAGGGTTCCACGAGCAGTACTTC. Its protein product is CASSRTGTGFHEQYF.

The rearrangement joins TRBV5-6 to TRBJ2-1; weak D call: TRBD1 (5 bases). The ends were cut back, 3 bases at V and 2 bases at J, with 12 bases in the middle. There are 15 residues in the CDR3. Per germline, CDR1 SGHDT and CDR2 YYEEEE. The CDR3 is CASSSWTNTYNEQFF. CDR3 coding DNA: TGTGCCAGCAGCTCGTGGACAAACACCTACAATGAGCAGTTCTTC.

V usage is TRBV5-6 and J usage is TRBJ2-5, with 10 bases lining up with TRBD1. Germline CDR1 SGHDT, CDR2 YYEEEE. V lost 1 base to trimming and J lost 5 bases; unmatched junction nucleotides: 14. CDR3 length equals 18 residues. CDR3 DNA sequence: TGTGCCAGCAGCTTGTATCCGGGACAGGGGTCCCGAAGGGAGACCCAGTACTTC. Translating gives CASSLYPGQGSRRETQYF.

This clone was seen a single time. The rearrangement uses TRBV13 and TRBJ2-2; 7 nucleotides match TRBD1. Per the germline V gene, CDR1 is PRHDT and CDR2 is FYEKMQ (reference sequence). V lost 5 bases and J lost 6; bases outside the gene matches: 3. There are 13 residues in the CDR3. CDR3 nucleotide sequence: TGTGCCAGCAGCCCCGGACAGGCCGGGGAGCTGTTTTTT. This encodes CASSPGQAGELFF. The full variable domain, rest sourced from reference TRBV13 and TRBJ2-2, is AAGVIQSPRHLIKEKRETATLKCYPIPRHDTVYWYQQGPGQDPQFLISFYEKMQSDKGSIPDRFSAQQFSDYHSELNMSSLELGDSALYFCASSPGQAGELFFGEGSRLTVL.

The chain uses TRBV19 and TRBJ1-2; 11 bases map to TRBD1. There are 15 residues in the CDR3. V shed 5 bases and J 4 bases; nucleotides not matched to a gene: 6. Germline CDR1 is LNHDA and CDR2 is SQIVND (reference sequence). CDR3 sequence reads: CASSGGTGGAYGYTF. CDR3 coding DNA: TGTGCCAGTAGTGGTGGGACAGGGGGAGCCTATGGCTACACCTTC.

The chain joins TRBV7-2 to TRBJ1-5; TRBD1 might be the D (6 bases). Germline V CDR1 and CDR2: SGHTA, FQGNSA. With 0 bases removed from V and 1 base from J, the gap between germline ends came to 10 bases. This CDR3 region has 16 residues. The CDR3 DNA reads TGTGCCAGCAGCTTAGCAGCTCAGGGGAGCAATCAGCCCCAGCATTTT. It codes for CASSLAAQGSNQPQHF.

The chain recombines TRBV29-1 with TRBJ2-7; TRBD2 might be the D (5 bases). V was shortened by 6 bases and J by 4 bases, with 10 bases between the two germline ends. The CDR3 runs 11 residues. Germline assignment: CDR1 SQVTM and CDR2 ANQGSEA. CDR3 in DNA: TGCAGCGTGGTGGGAGTTTACGAGCAGTACTTC. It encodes CSVVGVYEQYF.

The CDR3 DNA reads TGTGCCAGCAGCCAGCCAGACAGGCTAGGAAGTGAGCAGTACTTC. This gives the protein CASSQPDRLGSEQYF. The chain employs TRBV4-2 and TRBJ2-7, with D possibly matching TRBD1 (6 bases). The V gene lost 3 bases and the J gene lost 7 bases, with 19 bases spanning the gap. CDR1 and CDR2 (germline): LGHNA, YNFKEQ. The CDR3 is 15 residues long.

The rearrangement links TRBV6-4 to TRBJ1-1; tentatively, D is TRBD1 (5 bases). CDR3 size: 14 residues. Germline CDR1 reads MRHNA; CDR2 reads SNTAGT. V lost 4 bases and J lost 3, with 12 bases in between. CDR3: CASSASEGDTEAFF. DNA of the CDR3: TGTGCCAGCAGTGCCTCGGAAGGGGACACTGAAGCTTTCTTT.

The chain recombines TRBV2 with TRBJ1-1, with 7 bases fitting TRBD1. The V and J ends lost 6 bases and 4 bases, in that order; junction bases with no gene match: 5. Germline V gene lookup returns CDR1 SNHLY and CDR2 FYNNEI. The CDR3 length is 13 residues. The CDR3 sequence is CASRVDRATEAFF. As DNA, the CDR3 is TGTGCCAGCAGGGTAGACAGGGCCACTGAAGCTTTCTTT.

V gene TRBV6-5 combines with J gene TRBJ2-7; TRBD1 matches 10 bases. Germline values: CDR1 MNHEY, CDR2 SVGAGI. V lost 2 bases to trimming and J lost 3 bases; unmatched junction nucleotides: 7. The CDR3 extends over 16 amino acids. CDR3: CASSYVFRDRGYEQYF. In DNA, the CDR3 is TGTGCCAGCAGTTACGTTTTCCGGGACAGGGGCTACGAGCAGTACTTC.

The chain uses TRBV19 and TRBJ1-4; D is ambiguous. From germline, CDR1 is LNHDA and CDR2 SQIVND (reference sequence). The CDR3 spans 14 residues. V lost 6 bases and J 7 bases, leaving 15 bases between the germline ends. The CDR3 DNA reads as TGTGCCAGTAGGAGGACTCCGGAGGGTGAAAAACTGTTTTTT. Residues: CASRRTPEGEKLFF.

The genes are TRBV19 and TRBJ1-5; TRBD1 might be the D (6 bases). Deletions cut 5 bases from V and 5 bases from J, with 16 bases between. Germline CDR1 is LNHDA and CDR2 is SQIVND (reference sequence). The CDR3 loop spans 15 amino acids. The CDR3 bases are TGTGCCAGTAGTTGGGGCAGGGGAGGGGATCAGCCCCAGCATTTT. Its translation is CASSWGRGGDQPQHF.

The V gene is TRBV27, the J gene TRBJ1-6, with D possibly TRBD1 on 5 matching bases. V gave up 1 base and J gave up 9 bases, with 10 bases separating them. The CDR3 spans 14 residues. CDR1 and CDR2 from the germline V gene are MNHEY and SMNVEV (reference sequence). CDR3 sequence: CASSLFWGGSPLHF. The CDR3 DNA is TGTGCCAGCAGTTTATTTTGGGGGGGTTCACCCCTCCACTTT.

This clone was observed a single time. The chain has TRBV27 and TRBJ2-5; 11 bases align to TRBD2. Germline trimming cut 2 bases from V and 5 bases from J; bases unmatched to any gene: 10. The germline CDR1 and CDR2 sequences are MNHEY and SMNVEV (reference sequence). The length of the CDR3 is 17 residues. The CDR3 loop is CASSLIAGGPGIETQYF. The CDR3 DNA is TGTGCCAGCAGTTTAATAGCGGGAGGGCCTGGGATCGAGACCCAGTACTTC.

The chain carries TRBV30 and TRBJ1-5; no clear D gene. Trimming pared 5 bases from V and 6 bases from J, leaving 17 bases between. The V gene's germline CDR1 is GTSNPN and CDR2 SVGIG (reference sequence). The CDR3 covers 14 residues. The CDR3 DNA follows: TGTGCCTGGGCCCTAGGCCTGGAGGGTCAGCCCCAGCATTTT. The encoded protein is CAWALGLEGQPQHF.

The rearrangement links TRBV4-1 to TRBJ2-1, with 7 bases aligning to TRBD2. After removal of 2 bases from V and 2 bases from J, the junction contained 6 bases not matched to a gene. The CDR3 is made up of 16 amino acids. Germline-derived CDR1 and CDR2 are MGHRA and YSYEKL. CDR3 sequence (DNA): TGCGCCAGCAGCCAAATTCGTGCGGGGGCCTACAATGAGCAGTTCTTC. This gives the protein CASSQIRAGAYNEQFF.

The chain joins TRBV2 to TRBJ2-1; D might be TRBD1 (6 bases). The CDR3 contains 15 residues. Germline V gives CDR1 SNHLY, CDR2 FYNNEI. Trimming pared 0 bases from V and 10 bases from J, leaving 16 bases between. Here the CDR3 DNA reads TGTGCCAGCAGTGAAGCGGCGAGGGGGAGACGGGAGCAGTTCTTC. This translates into CASSEAARGRREQFF.

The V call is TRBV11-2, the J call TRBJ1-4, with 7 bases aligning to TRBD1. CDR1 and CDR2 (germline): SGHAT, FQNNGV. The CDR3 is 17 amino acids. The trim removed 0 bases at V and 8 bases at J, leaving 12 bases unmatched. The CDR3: CASSLEMQDRAYEKLFF. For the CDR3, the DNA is TGTGCCAGCAGCTTAGAAATGCAAGACAGGGCGTACGAAAAACTGTTTTTT.

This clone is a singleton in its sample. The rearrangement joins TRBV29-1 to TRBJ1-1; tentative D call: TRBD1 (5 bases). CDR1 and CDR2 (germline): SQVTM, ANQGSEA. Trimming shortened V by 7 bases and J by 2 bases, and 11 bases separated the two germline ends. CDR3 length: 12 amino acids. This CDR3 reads CSARQTNTEAFF. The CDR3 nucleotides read TGCAGCGCCCGACAGACAAACACTGAAGCTTTCTTT.

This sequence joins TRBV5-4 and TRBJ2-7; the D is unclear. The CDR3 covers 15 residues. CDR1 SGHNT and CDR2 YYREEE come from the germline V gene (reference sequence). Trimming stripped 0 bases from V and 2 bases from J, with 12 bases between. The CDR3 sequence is CASSLDSGATYEQYF. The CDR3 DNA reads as TGTGCCAGCAGCTTGGATTCGGGTGCTACCTACGAGCAGTACTTC.